This T cell receptor beta chain was profiled in a study of shared clonotypes between healthy human individuals. Comment on this clone: Other DNA sequences from this sample encode an identical CDR3 as well.

Sequenced by immunoSEQ multiplex PCR; TCRdb stores in-frame clones only, minus some. The repertoire holds 400,000 to 500,000 clones, with about 80% as singletons. This CDR3 spans 14 amino acids. Germline V gene data show CDR1 as SGHAT and CDR2 as FQNNGV. Trimming stripped 1 base from V and 3 bases from J, with 10 bases between. The specimen sequenced was PBMCs. The chain is built from TRBV11-2 and TRBJ2-7; D remains ambiguous. The clonotype was recovered from a woman aged 40 to 55 in good health. Some clones in this sample may be carry-over from other donors' samples. This chain's CDR3 is CASSLGVGLYEQYF. The DNA of the CDR3 is TGTGCCAGCAGCTTAGGGGTGGGCCTCTACGAGCAGTACTTC.